This T cell receptor beta chain was documented in a study of blood T cell repertoires in COVID-19. Across the whole study: In each case, the material was cDNA or gDNA derived from T cells, B-cell-depleted T cells, or PBMCs.

CDR3 length: 15 residues. The junction had 6 bases not matched to a gene; V was cut back by 4 bases and J by 4 bases. Germline assignment: CDR1 LNHDA and CDR2 SQIVND (reference sequence). How the authors handled the data: Quantification of nucleated cells was approximated via reference gene primer amplification. Only in-frame clones appear in the TCRdb table, and some are missing; sequencing was by immunoSEQ multiplex PCR. V, J and clone size derive from that table, while D and trimming were established from the DNA sequence. In the table there are about 210,000 clones, approximately 85% of which are singletons.

V usage is TRBV19 and J usage is TRBJ2-2; TRBD1 matches 7 bases. Sequences were obtained from peripheral blood. This TCR derives from a woman aged 65 to 85 with COVID-19, enrolled during active disease. In DNA form, the CDR3 reads TGTGCCAGTAGTAGCCGGGGACAGCCCACCGGGGAGCTGTTTTTT. Residues: CASSSRGQPTGELFF.